One sample yielded the 18 T cell receptor beta chains listed below, sequenced in a study of long-term antiretroviral therapy in people with HIV (dated by TCRdb to the early 2020s). The immunoSEQ hsTCRB v3.0 assay was used at survey level resolution to sequence the TRB variable region. This immuneACCESS table, as held by TCRdb, lists in-frame sequences with V and J called but not all clones. Of the missing ones, under half trace to an unresolved V gene in checked studies; the others have no known cause. The sample records about 30,000 clones, over 85% of which are singletons. The biggest ten clones account for 5.5% to 7% of the sample. Specimen: unsorted PBMCs, collected around 6.5 years after starting antiretroviral therapy. These receptors all come from a middle-aged woman with HIV.

The chain couples TRBV19 to TRBJ1-4; D is ambiguous. Germline CDR1 LNHDA, CDR2 SQIVND (reference sequence). Trimming removed 0 bases at V and 10 bases at J, with 18 bases between. The CDR3 spans 16 residues. The CDR3 nucleotides are TGTGCCAGTAGTATAGATTGGCAGACCTCCGCAGGAAAACTGTTTTTT. Amino acid sequence: CASSIDWQTSAGKLFF.

The chain combines TRBV6-6 with TRBJ2-2, with a possible D match to TRBD1 (6 bases). The V end was cut by 0 bases, the J end by 8 bases, with 16 bases between. CDR3 length equals 16 residues. Germline lookup yields CDR1 MNHNY and CDR2 SVGAGI (reference sequence). CDR3 region: CASSYSYREIRGELFF. CDR3 coding DNA: TGTGCCAGCAGTTACTCGTACAGGGAGATACGTGGGGAGCTGTTTTTT.

The V call is TRBV9, the J call TRBJ2-7; D not resolved. The V gene's germline CDR1 is SGDLS and CDR2 YYNGEE. The CDR3 is 13 amino acids. V was pared by 3 bases and J by 4 bases, with 11 bases between. The CDR3 bases are TGTGCCAGCAGCGCCCCGGGCGGATACGAGCAGTACTTC. This encodes CASSAPGGYEQYF.

Regarding this clone: This same CDR3 is encoded by further DNA sequences in the sample. V gene TRBV5-1 combines with J gene TRBJ2-3, with 10 bases fitting TRBD1. Trimming at V came to 0 bases and at J to 3 bases, leaving 1 base not matched to a gene. Per the germline V gene, CDR1 is SGHRS and CDR2 is YFSETQ. The CDR3 spans 15 residues. For the CDR3, the DNA is TGCGCCAGCAGCTTGGGGGACAGGGGTACAGATACGCAGTATTTT. It is translated as CASSLGDRGTDTQYF.

V and J are TRBV28 and TRBJ2-2; D not resolved. V dropped 5 bases and J dropped 0 bases, with 10 bases sitting between them. CDR1 and CDR2 (germline): MDHEN, SYDVKM. There are 15 residues in the CDR3. This CDR3 reads CASSPWSANTGELFF. The CDR3 region has the DNA TGTGCCAGCAGTCCATGGTCGGCGAACACCGGGGAGCTGTTTTTT.

This clone was counted only a few times. Other DNA sequences within the sample encode an identical CDR3. This chain connects TRBV19 to TRBJ1-2; D gene ambiguous. CDR3 length: 11 amino acids. Trimming cost V 1 base and J 8 bases, with 5 bases left between them. Per the germline V gene, CDR1 is LNHDA and CDR2 is SQIVND (reference sequence). The chain's CDR3 is CASSIGGGYTF. The CDR3 nucleotides read TGTGCCAGTAGTATAGGGGGAGGCTACACCTTC. Looking up the rest from reference TRBV19 and TRBJ1-2 gives the full variable domain: DGGITQSPKYLFRKEGQNVTLSCEQNLNHDAMYWYRQDPGQGLRLIYYSQIVNDFQKGDIAEGYSVSREKKESFPLTVTSAQKNPTAFYLCASSIGGGYTFGSGTRLTVV.

The chain combines TRBV7-8 with TRBJ1-6; the D gene is possibly TRBD1 (5 bases). Germline V gene sequence: CDR1 SGHVS, CDR2 FQNEAQ. This CDR3 has 14 amino acids. Trimming pared 0 bases from V and 6 bases from J, leaving 6 bases between. The CDR3 DNA reads TGTGCCAGCAGCTTAGCGGGGGTTAATTCACCCCTCCACTTT. Its translation: CASSLAGVNSPLHF.

The chain carries TRBV5-1 and TRBJ1-2, with 7 positions matching TRBD1. The ends lost 4 bases at V and 10 bases at J; junction bases unmatched: 10. CDR1 and CDR2 from the germline V gene are SGHRS and YFSETQ. The CDR3 is made up of 13 amino acids. The CDR3 here is CASSLEGQVSYTF. The CDR3 DNA reads TGCGCCAGCAGCCTGGAAGGACAGGTATCCTACACCTTC.

The chain uses TRBV6-1 and TRBJ2-5; 13 bases are shared with TRBD2. The CDR3 has 17 amino acids. Per the germline V gene, CDR1 is MNHNS and CDR2 is SASEGT. The V gene end was trimmed by 4 bases and the J gene end by 5 bases; junction bases not matched to a gene: 10. As DNA, the CDR3 is TGTGCCAGCAGTGGTCTTCTAGGACTAGCGGGGGACGAGACCCAGTACTTC. It is translated as CASSGLLGLAGDETQYF.

V usage is TRBV2 and J usage is TRBJ1-1; weak D call: TRBD1 (5 bases). The CDR3 loop spans 15 amino acids. Trimming left V 5 bases short and J 7 bases short, with 20 bases between. Germline V CDR1 and CDR2: SNHLY, FYNNEI. CDR3 bases: TGTGCCAGCAGTACCTCAGGGCTCCAGGAACTTGAAGCTTTCTTT. Its translation: CASSTSGLQELEAFF.

The rearrangement links TRBV21-1 to TRBJ2-7; the listed D gene, TRBD1, was not tested against the DNA. TRBV21-1 is a pseudogene. The CDR3 totals 17 residues. DNA for the CDR3: TGTGCCAGCAGCAGCCCAAACAAGAGGGGGCCGCCCTACGAGCAGTACTTC. This translates into CASSSPNKRGPPYEQYF.

The chain carries TRBV30 and TRBJ1-3; D unclear. Trimming cost V 5 bases and J 3 bases, with 8 bases left between them. This CDR3 is 12 amino acids long. The V gene's germline CDR1 is GTSNPN and CDR2 SVGIG (reference sequence). CDR3 sequence: CAWLRLGNTIYF. The CDR3 DNA is TGTGCCTGGTTGAGGCTTGGAAACACCATATATTTT.

The V call is TRBV9, the J call TRBJ1-1; D unclear. Germline CDR1 reads SGDLS; CDR2 reads YYNGEE. Trimming took off 2 bases at V and 2 bases at J, with 10 bases between the two ends. The CDR3 contains 14 residues. CDR3 in amino acids: CASSVTPKNTEAFF. The CDR3 nucleotides read TGTGCCAGCAGCGTGACCCCTAAAAACACTGAAGCTTTCTTT.

The rearrangement joins TRBV15 to TRBJ1-4; perhaps TRBD1 as D (6 bases). The CDR3 runs to 16 residues. Trimming took 5 bases from V and 2 from J, leaving 15 bases between them. Looked up from germline, CDR1 is LNHNV and CDR2 is YYDKDF (reference sequence). The CDR3 region is CATSSLQGGTNEKLFF. The CDR3 DNA follows: TGTGCCACCAGCTCCCTACAGGGTGGTACTAATGAAAAACTGTTTTTT. The whole variable domain, remainder taken from reference TRBV15 and TRBJ1-4, is DAMVIQNPRYQVTQFGKPVTLSCSQTLNHNVMYWYQQKSSQAPKLLFHYYDKDFNNEADTPDNFQSRRPNTSFCFLDIRSPGLGDTAMYLCATSSLQGGTNEKLFFGSGTQLSVL.

The gene calls are TRBV12-5 and TRBJ1-6, with 7 bases lining up with TRBD1. The germline V gene has CDR1 LGHNT and CDR2 FRNRAP. The CDR3 is 14 amino acids. The V gene end was trimmed by 6 bases and the J gene end by 10 bases; junction bases not matched to a gene: 9. The CDR3 here is CASGGGTAESPLHF. CDR3 DNA sequence: TGTGCTAGTGGGGGGGGGACAGCCGAGTCACCCCTCCACTTT.

The gene calls are TRBV19 and TRBJ1-1; 10 nucleotides line up with TRBD1. V was clipped by 3 bases and J by 2 bases; unmatched bases: 3. Germline CDR1 is LNHDA and CDR2 is SQIVND (reference sequence). The CDR3 runs to 15 residues. The chain's CDR3 is CASSMGDRGNTEAFF. For the CDR3, the DNA is TGTGCCAGTAGTATGGGGGACAGGGGAAACACTGAAGCTTTCTTT.

This sequence joins TRBV6-6 and TRBJ2-1; 7 nucleotides agree with TRBD2. The CDR3 spans 15 residues. Germline trimming cut 6 bases from V and 2 bases from J; bases unmatched to any gene: 7. The germline CDR1 and CDR2 sequences are MNHNY and SVGAGI (reference sequence). In DNA, the CDR3 is TGTGCCAGCAGGCAGGGAGGGTTGACCTACAATGAGCAGTTCTTC. Translated, it gives CASRQGGLTYNEQFF.

The chain has TRBV18 and TRBJ2-7; no clear D. Trimming left V 0 bases short and J 4 bases short, with 7 bases between. Germline CDR1 KGHSH, CDR2 LQKENI. This CDR3 is 13 amino acids long. CDR3 amino acids: CASSPPEFYEQYF. For the CDR3, the DNA is TGTGCCAGCTCACCACCAGAGTTTTACGAGCAGTACTTC.